The text below deals with one T cell receptor (beta chain). The antigen remains unidentified. The data derive from a study of T cell responses to AZD1222 COVID-19 vaccine. Method: immunoSEQ multiplex PCR; TCRdb's copy keeps in-frame clones and lacks some. In the table there are approximately 67,000 clones, around 80% of which are singletons. V gave up 6 bases and J gave up 2 bases, with 13 bases separating them. Per germline, CDR1 LNHDA and CDR2 SQIVND (reference sequence). This CDR3 has 14 residues. Notes on the study in general: Regions left unmutated in variants are reportedly the target of nearly half of spike-specific TCRs.

Source: peripheral blood, taken on day 0 of AZD1222 vaccination. The V and J genes are TRBV19 and TRBJ1-2, with D possibly matching TRBD1 (5 bases). The clonotype comes from an adult in good health. CDR3 amino acids: CASRLDTGNYGYTF. The CDR3 DNA reads TGTGCCAGTAGGCTCGACACAGGCAACTATGGCTACACCTTC.